This TCR beta chain was obtained from a study of shared clonotypes between healthy human individuals. The germline gives CDR1 PRHDT, CDR2 FYEKMQ (reference sequence). This CDR3 has 15 amino acids. The germline V and J ends were trimmed by 5 bases and 4 bases, with 17 bases remaining between them. Study-level findings and limits: Inspection by rarefaction showed sorted-subset sequencing to be incomplete despite large depth. Naive subsets generally exceeded memory subsets in estimated richness. Clonotype sharing among donors likely depends on sequencing depth.

Only in-frame clones appear in the TCRdb table, and some are missing; sequencing was by immunoSEQ multiplex PCR. The data contain about 380,000 clones, about 96% of them singletons. On this clone: No antigen is known for it.

This receptor was taken from a man aged 25-45 years in good health. The sample consisted of memory CD8+ T cells sorted from blood. Sample subset: CD45RO+ cells pooled with CCR7-negative TemRA cells. V is TRBV13 and J is TRBJ1-2; D is undetermined. The CDR3 DNA reads TGTGCCAGCAGCACCTCGAAACGAGTGGCCTATGGCTACACCTTC. Protein sequence: CASSTSKRVAYGYTF.